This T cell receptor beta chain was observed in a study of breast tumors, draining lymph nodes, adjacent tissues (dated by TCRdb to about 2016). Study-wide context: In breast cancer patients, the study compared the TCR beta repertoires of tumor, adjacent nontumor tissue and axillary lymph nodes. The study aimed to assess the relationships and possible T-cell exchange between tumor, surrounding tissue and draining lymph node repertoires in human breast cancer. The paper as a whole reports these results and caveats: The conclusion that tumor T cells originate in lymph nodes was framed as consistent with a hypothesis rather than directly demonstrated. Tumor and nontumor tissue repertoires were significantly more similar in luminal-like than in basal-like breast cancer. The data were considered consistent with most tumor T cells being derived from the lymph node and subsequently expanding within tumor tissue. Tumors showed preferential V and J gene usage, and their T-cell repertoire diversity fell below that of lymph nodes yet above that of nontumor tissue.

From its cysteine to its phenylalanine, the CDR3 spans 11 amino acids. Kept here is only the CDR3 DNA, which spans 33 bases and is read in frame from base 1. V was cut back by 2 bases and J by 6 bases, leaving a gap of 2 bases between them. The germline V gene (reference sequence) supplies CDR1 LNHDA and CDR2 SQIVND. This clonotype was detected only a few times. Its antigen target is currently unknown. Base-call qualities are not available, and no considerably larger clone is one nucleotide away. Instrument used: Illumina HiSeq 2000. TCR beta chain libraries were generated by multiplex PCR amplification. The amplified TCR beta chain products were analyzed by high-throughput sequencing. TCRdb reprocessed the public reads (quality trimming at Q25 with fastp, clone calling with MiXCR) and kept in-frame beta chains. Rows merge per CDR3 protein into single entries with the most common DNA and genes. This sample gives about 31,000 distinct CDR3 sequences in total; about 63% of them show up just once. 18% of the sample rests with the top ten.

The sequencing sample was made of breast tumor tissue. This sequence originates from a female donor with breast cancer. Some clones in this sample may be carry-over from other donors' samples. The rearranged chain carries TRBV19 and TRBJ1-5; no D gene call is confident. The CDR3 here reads CASSIRQPQHF. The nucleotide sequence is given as TGTGCCAGTAGTATACGTCAGCCCCAGCATTTT. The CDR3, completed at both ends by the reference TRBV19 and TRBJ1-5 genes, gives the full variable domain DGGITQSPKYLFRKEGQNVTLSCEQNLNHDAMYWYRQDPGQGLRLIYYSQIVNDFQKGDIAEGYSVSREKKESFPLTVTSAQKNPTAFYLCASSIRQPQHFGDGTRLSIL.